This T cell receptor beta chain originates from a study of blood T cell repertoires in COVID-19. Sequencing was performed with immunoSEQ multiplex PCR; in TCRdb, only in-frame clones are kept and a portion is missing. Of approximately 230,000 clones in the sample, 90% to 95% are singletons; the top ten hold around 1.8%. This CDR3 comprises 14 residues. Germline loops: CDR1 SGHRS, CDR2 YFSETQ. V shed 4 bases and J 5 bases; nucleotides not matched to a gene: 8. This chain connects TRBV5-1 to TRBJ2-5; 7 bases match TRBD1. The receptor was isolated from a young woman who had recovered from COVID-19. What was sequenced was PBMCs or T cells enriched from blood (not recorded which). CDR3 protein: CASSPDTGEETQYF. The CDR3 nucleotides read TGCGCCAGCAGCCCGGATACAGGGGAGGAGACCCAGTACTTC.